The 28 T cell receptor beta chains reported below all come from one sample, sequenced in a study of tumor-infiltrating lymphocytes in oesophageal squamous cell carcinoma. Using its own MiXCR run on the PCR reads, TCRdb lists one record per CDR3 protein. The sample yields 16,000 or so distinct CDR3 sequences, under 45% seen once. Material for sequencing was esophageal tumor tissue. The receptors shown here come from a male donor with esophageal squamous cell carcinoma.

Judged by abundance, this clonotype is medium-sized. This chain connects TRBV7-3 to TRBJ2-3; D may be TRBD1 or TRBD2 (6 bases each). V was clipped by 1 base and J by 1 base, with 12 bases between them. CDR1 SGHTA and CDR2 FQGTGA come from the germline V gene. The CDR3 is 16 amino acids. The CDR3 nucleotides read TGTGCCAGCAGCTTAAAGGGGGGATGGGGCACAGATACGCAGTATTTT. Amino acid sequence: CASSLKGGWGTDTQYF.

V is TRBV12-3 or TRBV12-4 and J is TRBJ2-5; D is unclear. The end of the DNA is better explained by TRBJ1-1, so the J call may be wrong. CDR3 size: 12 residues. The CDR3 region is CASSFKSFVAFF. The DNA of the CDR3 is TGTGCCAGCAGTTTTAAGTCCTTTGTTGCTTTCTTT.

The chain couples TRBV6-1 to TRBJ2-1, with D uncertain. There are 13 residues in the CDR3. Between the trimmed V and J ends, which lost 5 bases and 0 bases, there was a span of 5 bases. Germline values: CDR1 MNHNS, CDR2 SASEGT. CDR3 sequence reads: CASSKSSYNEQFF. CDR3 in DNA: TGTGCCAGCAGTAAAAGCTCCTACAATGAGCAGTTCTTC.

This clonotype was seen a handful of times. A junction boundary mismatches the germline segment, possibly from a read error. This chain joins TRBV20-1 and TRBJ2-3, with TRBD1 matching 10 bases. Germline lookup yields CDR1 DFQATT and CDR2 SNEGSKA (reference sequence). The CDR3 totals 14 residues. The CDR3 loop is CSASFRDRGNEQFF. The CDR3, as DNA: TGCAGTGCTAGCTTCCGGGACAGGGGCAATGAGCAGTTCTTT.

The V gene is TRBV24-1, the J gene TRBJ2-5; 7 bases match TRBD2. Matching the DNA end better, TRBJ2-7 makes the J call doubtful. The CDR3 extends over 16 amino acids. Germline V gives CDR1 KGHDR, CDR2 SFDVKD. In nucleotides, the CDR3 is TGTGCCACCAGTGATAAGAGCAGCGGGAAAGTTGGCGAGCAGTACTTC. This translates into CATSDKSSGKVGEQYF.

The chain links TRBV7-2 to TRBJ2-1; tentatively, D is TRBD2 (5 bases). Trimming removed 3 bases at V and 4 bases at J, with 10 bases between. Germline V CDR1 and CDR2: SGHTA, FQGNSA. The CDR3 covers 14 residues. As DNA, the CDR3 is TGTGCCAGCAGCTTGGTAGCGAAATACAATGAGCAGTTCTTC. Its protein is CASSLVAKYNEQFF.

Within the sample, this clonotype is medium-sized. This rearrangement joins TRBV11-2 to TRBJ2-3; 11 positions match TRBD2. The germline V gene encodes CDR1 SGHAT and CDR2 FQNNGV. V lost 3 bases, J lost 2 bases, and 10 bases stayed unmatched. The CDR3 totals 18 residues. CDR3: CASSFTVTSGVITDTQYF. CDR3 nucleotide sequence: TGTGCCAGCAGCTTCACTGTGACTAGCGGGGTAATCACAGATACGCAGTATTTT.

This clonotype was detected many times. The chain carries TRBV11-2 and TRBJ1-6, with D perhaps TRBD1 (6 bases). V lost 5 bases, J lost 10 bases, and 9 bases lay in between. The germline gives CDR1 SGHAT, CDR2 FQNNGV. The CDR3 has 12 residues. The CDR3 region has the DNA TGTGCCAGCAGCCAGGGGAACTCACCCCTCCACTTT. Its translation is CASSQGNSPLHF.

V is TRBV7-8 and J is TRBJ2-5, with 9 bases identical to TRBD1. Germline CDR1 reads SGHVS; CDR2 reads FQNEAQ. The trim removed 6 bases at V and 4 bases at J, leaving 6 bases unmatched. This CDR3 contains 14 residues. The CDR3 DNA reads as TGTGCCAGCAGTTCGGACAGGGGTTTAGAGACCCAGTACTTC. Amino acid sequence: CASSSDRGLETQYF.

This chain joins TRBV5-1 and TRBJ2-5, with unresolved D. Judging by the DNA end, TRBJ2-7 fits better; the J call may be wrong. The CDR3 covers 14 residues. Germline V gene lookup returns CDR1 SGHRS and CDR2 YFSETQ. The CDR3 is CASSSHLGNFEQYF. The CDR3 DNA reads as TGCGCCAGCAGCTCGCACTTGGGGAACTTCGAGCAGTACTTC.

This clonotype was recorded at least ten times. Written as DNA, the CDR3 is TGTGCCAGCAGCCCCTTCGAGGGGGGGCCGTACGAGCAGTACTTC. This translates into CASSPFEGGPYEQYF. J is TRBJ2-7 and V is TRBV7-2, with D possibly TRBD2 on 7 matching bases. V lost 5 bases to trimming and J lost 4 bases, with 18 bases between them. The length of the CDR3 is 15 residues. Germline values: CDR1 SGHTA, CDR2 FQGNSA.

The chain carries TRBV25-1 and TRBJ2-5, with TRBD1 matching over 9 bases. The J call may not be correct, given that the DNA end is closer to TRBJ2-7. Germline loops: CDR1 MGHDK, CDR2 SYGVNS. The CDR3 sequence is 14 residues long. The CDR3 nucleotides are TGTGCCAGCAGACCGGGACAGGGCGGCTACGAGCAGTACTTC. This encodes CASRPGQGGYEQYF.

In this sample, this clonotype turned up a few times. V and J are TRBV18 and TRBJ1-2; 8 bases map to TRBD1. The CDR3 runs 14 residues. CDR1 and CDR2 from the germline V gene are KGHSH and LQKENI. V shed 6 bases, J shed 8 bases, and the junction held 11 bases outside the gene matches. The CDR3 sequence is CASSPRQGSGGYTF. CDR3 in DNA: TGTGCCAGCTCGCCTAGACAGGGGTCCGGCGGCTACACCTTC.

This clonotype was picked up many times. The chain recombines TRBV24-1 with TRBJ2-1, with no clear D. Germline CDR1 KGHDR, CDR2 SFDVKD. The CDR3 runs 17 residues. Trimming stripped 0 bases from V and 6 bases from J, with 17 bases between. The CDR3 bases are TGTGCCACCAGTGATTTGCGGGCGGACCCCGAGGTCAATGAGCAGTTCTTC. Its protein is CATSDLRADPEVNEQFF.

The V gene is TRBV28, the J gene TRBJ2-4; D not resolved. The end of the DNA aligns better with TRBJ2-6, so the J call may be wrong. The V gene's germline CDR1 is MDHEN and CDR2 SYDVKM. The CDR3 totals 17 residues. The CDR3, as DNA: TGTGCCAGCACCCCCCCGGACGGCGTCGCTGGGGCCAACGTCCTGACTTTC. Encoded protein: CASTPPDGVAGANVLTF.

Turning to this clonotype: One junction end disagrees with the germline gene, perhaps due to a read error. The rearrangement uses TRBV11-2 and TRBJ2-5; 7 nucleotides agree with TRBD2. This CDR3 is built from 15 residues. The germline V gene has CDR1 SGHAT and CDR2 FQNNGV. CDR3: CASSLGGGPQETQYF. The CDR3 DNA is TGTGCCAGCAGCTTAGGGGGGGGACCTCAAGAGACCCAGTACTTT.

This clonotype appeared many times. The J gene is TRBJ2-3, the V gene TRBV10-3; 12 nucleotides line up with TRBD2. Germline CDR1 ENHRY, CDR2 SYGVKD. The CDR3 is 15 residues long. V lost 4 bases, J lost 4 bases, and 3 bases stayed unmatched. The DNA for the CDR3 is TGTGCCATCAGTGGGACTAGCGGGGTTCCAGATACGCAGTATTTT. This gives the protein CAISGTSGVPDTQYF.

This clonotype was seen only a few times. V and J are TRBV27 and TRBJ2-1, with unresolved D. The closer fit of TRBJ2-5 to the DNA end suggests the J call may be wrong. This CDR3 is built from 12 residues. Per the germline V gene, CDR1 is MNHEY and CDR2 is SMNVEV (reference sequence). CDR3 bases: TGTGCCAGCAGTTTGGACGTTGGGACCCAGTACTTC. Its translation is CASSLDVGTQYF.

Here the CDR3 reads CASSTLLAGGNYEQYF. The CDR3 DNA reads as TGTGCCAGTAGTACCTTACTAGCGGGGGGGAACTACGAGCAGTACTTC. The rearrangement uses TRBV19 and TRBJ2-7; TRBD2 agrees at 13 bases. This CDR3 is 16 amino acids long. J gave up 3 bases and V 4 bases, and 6 bases lay outside the gene matches. The germline gives CDR1 LNHDA, CDR2 SQIVND (reference sequence).

The V call is TRBV6-1, the J call TRBJ2-1; unclear D gene. V was shortened by 4 bases and J by 8 bases, with 15 bases between the two germline ends. CDR1 is MNHNS, CDR2 SASEGT, per germline. The CDR3 runs to 14 residues. The CDR3 spells CASSATYSNHEQFF. As DNA, the CDR3 is TGTGCCAGCAGTGCGACCTACAGTAACCATGAGCAGTTCTTC.

In its sample, this clonotype was seen once. The genes are TRBV12-3 or TRBV12-4 and TRBJ2-5; a weak D match, TRBD2 (5 bases). V lost 6 bases and J lost 3, with 23 bases in between. The CDR3 extends over 17 amino acids. The CDR3 sequence is CASSPPLWRATEETQYF. The CDR3 coding sequence is TGTGCCAGCAGCCCCCCGCTTTGGCGGGCCACGGAAGAGACCCAGTACTTC.

By proportion, this clonotype is large. The gene calls are TRBV6-1 and TRBJ2-7; 13 positions match TRBD2. CDR1 is MNHNS, CDR2 SASEGT, per germline. The CDR3 runs 15 residues. Trimming took 5 bases from V and 6 from J; bases not matched to a gene: 7. This chain's CDR3 is CASSQPGLAGLEQYF. CDR3 sequence (DNA): TGTGCCAGCAGTCAACCGGGACTAGCGGGACTCGAGCAGTACTTC.

In its sample, this clonotype was seen a few times. The V and J genes are TRBV14 and TRBJ2-4; D is possibly TRBD1 or TRBD2 (5 bases each). The CDR3 covers 16 residues. Germline V gene sequence: CDR1 SGHDN, CDR2 FVKESK. Trimming removed 1 base from V and 13 bases from J, with 23 bases in between. CDR3 sequence (DNA): TGTGCCAGCAGCCAAGCCCCCGGGACGGGGTACAATGAGCAGTACTTC. It is translated as CASSQAPGTGYNEQYF.

This clonotype has a count of ten or more. This rearrangement joins TRBV4-2 to TRBJ1-4, with a possible D match to TRBD1 (5 bases). Trimming took 0 bases from V and 5 from J, leaving 13 bases between them. Germline CDR1 LGHNA, CDR2 YNFKEQ. This CDR3 region has 16 residues. CDR3 residues: CASSQDRGGTNEKLFF. CDR3 bases: TGTGCCAGCAGCCAAGATCGTGGAGGGACCAATGAAAAACTGTTTTTT.

The CDR3 protein is CASSSQDGTEAFF. CDR3 DNA sequence: TGTGCCAGCAGCTCACAGGACGGCACTGAAGCTTTCTTT. The chain is built from TRBV7-3 and TRBJ1-1, with D maybe TRBD1 (5 bases). CDR3 length: 13 residues. With 4 bases removed from V and 4 bases from J, the gap between germline ends came to 10 bases. Germline V CDR1 and CDR2: SGHTA, FQGTGA.

This clonotype was counted ten times or more. The CDR3 loop is CASSITSPTGELFF. CDR3 DNA: TGTGCCAGCAGCATTACTAGCCCCACCGGGGAGCTGTTTTTT. The genes are TRBV11-3 and TRBJ2-2; tentatively, D is TRBD2 (6 bases). Germline V gene sequence: CDR1 SGHNT, CDR2 YENEEA. The CDR3 consists of 14 residues. Deletions cut 5 bases from V and 4 bases from J, with 11 bases between.

V is TRBV7-2 and J is TRBJ2-3, with D possibly matching TRBD1 (6 bases). Trimming took 3 bases from V and 2 from J, leaving 9 bases between them. Germline CDR1 is SGHTA and CDR2 is FQGNSA. The CDR3 contains 14 residues. CDR3 sequence: CASSFDRFTDTQYF. The CDR3 DNA reads TGTGCCAGCAGCTTTGACAGGTTCACAGATACGCAGTATTTT.

This clonotype showed up many times. The chain employs TRBV5-1 and TRBJ2-7; D unclear. The CDR3 has 14 amino acids. CDR1 is SGHRS and CDR2 is YFSETQ in the germline V gene. The V and J ends lost 4 bases and 4 bases respectively, with 15 bases between them. CDR3 region: CASSPTYTSYEQYF. The CDR3 DNA is TGCGCCAGCAGCCCCACCTACACAAGTTACGAGCAGTACTTC. The whole variable domain, filled in from reference TRBV5-1 and TRBJ2-7, reads KAGVTQTPRYLIKTRGQQVTLSCSPISGHRSVSWYQQTPGQGLQFLFEYFSETQRNKGNFPGRFSGRQFSNSRSEMNVSTLELGDSALYLCASSPTYTSYEQYFGPGTRLTVT.